A single TCR beta chain is shown here with its context. Additional DNA sequences in this sample encode the identical CDR3. This entry is derived from a study of blood T cell repertoires in COVID-19. Study details: Sources were T cells, B-cell-depleted T cells, or PBMCs; the material itself was cDNA or gDNA.

Per the original data handling: Researchers report that nucleated cell counts were estimated from reference gene primer amplification. The assay was immunoSEQ multiplex PCR, and TCRdb's table has in-frame clones only and misses some. The D gene and trimming were derived from the DNA, and the V and J assignments and clone size from that table. Of around 470,000 clones in the sample, about 90% are singletons; the top ten hold less than 0.75%. Germline CDR1 and CDR2: ENHRY and SYGVKD. CDR3 length equals 13 residues. Trimming stripped 4 bases from V and 1 base from J, with 7 bases between. Sequencing input: PBMCs or T cells enriched from blood (not recorded which). The chain recombines TRBV10-3 with TRBJ1-1; maybe TRBD1 (5 bases). The sequence came from a man between 18 and 29 years old who had recovered from COVID-19. CDR3 DNA: TGTGCCATCAGTGCGGGGGGGAACACTGAAGCTTTCTTT. Its protein product is CAISAGGNTEAFF.